This T cell receptor (beta chain) is from a study of cytomegalovirus exposure and HLA in healthy donors. Study summary: An earlier analysis found some 100 million unique TCR beta sequences from 150 million to 200 million T cells.

Germline V gene data show CDR1 as MDHEN and CDR2 as SYDVKM. This CDR3 has 13 amino acids. The V and J ends lost 5 bases and 6 bases respectively, with 10 bases between them. A multiplex PCR was run with 60 Vbeta primers and 13 Jbeta primers. Using immunoSEQ multiplex PCR, the repertoire was profiled, and TCRdb retains in-frame clones only, with some absent. In the table there are 150,000 to 200,000 clones, roughly 74% of which are singletons. A remark on this clone: Antigen: not known.

Study results and caveats: Evidence from a later analysis indicated that most CMV-associated TCR beta chains looked HLA-restricted. From TCR beta sequences, most subjects' HLA-A and HLA-B alleles were reportedly predicted accurately.

The sequencing input was PBMCs. The sequence was obtained from a woman aged 40 to 50 in good health and CMV-seropositive. The chain couples TRBV28 to TRBJ1-4; no clear D. CDR3 nucleotides: TGTGCCAGCAGTCCCCCCCCTTATGAAAAACTGTTTTTT. Amino acid sequence: CASSPPPYEKLFF.